This T cell receptor beta chain was documented in a study of sequential checkpoint blockade in melanoma. The CDR3 sequence is 15 residues long. From germline, CDR1 is LGHNA and CDR2 YSLEER. The J segment lost 8 bases and the V segment lost 4 bases, leaving 10 bases of the junction unmatched. Treatment in this sample: randomized to nivolumab then ipilimumab (arm A) or the reverse (arm B). This table comes from immunoSEQ multiplex PCR, and its TCRdb copy is limited to in-frame clones, with some not included. The sample has 6,000 to 6,500 clones; roughly 57% are singletons. Sequencing used CD8+ T cells sorted from blood (inferred from file names), obtained from a patient given nivolumab and ipilimumab in sequence. The TCR comes from a human donor with melanoma. This chain uses TRBV4-3 with TRBJ1-4; 7 positions agree with TRBD1. The DNA of the CDR3 is TGCGCCAGCAGCCCCAACGACAGGGTCGACGAAAAACTGTTTTTT. It specifies CASSPNDRVDEKLFF.